This is a list of T cell receptor beta chains from one sample in a study of cytomegalovirus exposure and HLA in healthy donors. The table came from immunoSEQ multiplex PCR; TCRdb's copy has only in-frame clones and leaves some out. The sample contains about 180,000 clones, about 79% of which appear only once. Material for sequencing was PBMCs. These receptors all come from a girl aged 2-10 years in good health and CMV-seropositive. Both conserved end residues are part of each CDR3. A D gene is named only where the DNA matches it firmly. A row's size may be missing; if present it is once, few, many or a size class.

clone_size j_call v_call d_call cdr3_nt cdr3_aa
NA TRBJ1-5 TRBV30 NA TGTGCCTGGTCAGGGCCGGATCAGCCCCAGCATTTT CAWSGPDQPQHF
NA TRBJ2-6 TRBV21-1 NA TGTGCCAGCAGCAAAGAACAGCGGGACAAGGCCCTAACGGGGGGGGCCTCTTCCTCTCTCGTCCTGACTTTC CASSKEQRDKALTGGASSSLVLTF
NA TRBJ2-1 TRBV2 NA TGTGCCAGCAGAACAGGGCTCAATGAGCAGTTCTTC CASRTGLNEQFF
NA TRBJ2-2 TRBV7-2 NA TGTGCCAGCAGCTTACAGGGTTTGGTGGGCACCGGGGAGCTGTTTTTT CASSLQGLVGTGELFF
NA TRBJ1-5 TRBV4-1 TRBD1 TGCGCCAGCAGCCCAACCCCCACACGACAGGGTGGGAGCAATCAGCCCCAGCATTTT CASSPTPTRQGGSNQPQHF
NA TRBJ2-2 TRBV2 NA TGTGCCAGCACCTCCACGGGGGGCACAGGGGGCACCGGGGAGCTGTTTTTT CASTSTGGTGGTGELFF
NA TRBJ1-1 TRBV6-1 TRBD1 TGTGCCAGCAGTGCGACAGGGGTGATTTTAGCTTTCTTT CASSATGVILAFF
NA TRBJ2-6 TRBV25-1 TRBD1 TGTGCCAGCAGTCCCAGACAGGGAGCCTCTGGGGCCAACGTCCTGACTTTC CASSPRQGASGANVLTF
few TRBJ1-4 TRBV6-6 TRBD1 TGTGCCAGCGGAACAGGGGGCCATGAAAAACTGTTTTTT CASGTGGHEKLFF
NA TRBJ2-7 TRBV7-9 TRBD2 TGTGCCAGCAGTAAGTCGACCGGGACTAGCTCGTACGAGCAGTACTTC CASSKSTGTSSYEQYF
NA TRBJ2-1 TRBV7-8 TRBD2 TGTGCCAGCAGCTCTAGTACCAGCGGGGGAGGTGAGCAGTTCTTC CASSSSTSGGGEQFF
NA TRBJ2-2 TRBV4-2 TRBD2 TGTGCCAGCAGCCATCGAAAATTCACTAGCGGGGAGGACACCGGGGAGCTGTTTTTT CASSHRKFTSGEDTGELFF
NA TRBJ2-7 TRBV11-2 TRBD1 TGTGCCAGCAGCCCCATTGCCCGACAGGGAAGGAACTACGAGCAGTACTTC CASSPIARQGRNYEQYF
NA TRBJ2-6 TRBV2 NA TGTGCCAGCAGTGAAGGACCGAGGTCTGGGGCCAACGTCCTGACTTTC CASSEGPRSGANVLTF
NA TRBJ1-1 TRBV6-6 TRBD1 TGTGCCAGCAGTCTGGACAGGGGCACTGAAGCTTTCTTT CASSLDRGTEAFF
once TRBJ1-2 TRBV6-5 TRBD1 TGTGCCAGCAGACCTCAGGGGGCTTGTGGCTACACCTTC CASRPQGACGYTF
NA TRBJ2-1 TRBV9 NA TGTGCCAGCAGCGTATGGTCGGGGGACGAGCAGTTCTTC CASSVWSGDEQFF
NA TRBJ1-5 TRBV19 NA TGTGCCAGTAGTATTTTGGGGGGAACTCAGCCCCAGCATTTT CASSILGGTQPQHF
NA TRBJ1-1 TRBV30 NA TGTGCCTGGAGTGAGGTAGGGGCTGAAGCTTTCTTT CAWSEVGAEAFF
NA TRBJ2-7 TRBV28 NA TGTGCCAGCGGCGGAGGTGGGTATTTCTCTCGCGAGCAGTACTTC CASGGGGYFSREQYF
few TRBJ1-4 TRBV5-5 TRBD1 TGTGCCAGCAGCTACCTGACAGGGGCTACTGAAAAACTGTTTTTT CASSYLTGATEKLFF
NA TRBJ1-1 TRBV19 NA TGTGCCAGTAGTCCCAGAGGAAGCACTGAAGCTTTCTTT CASSPRGSTEAFF
few TRBJ1-4 TRBV5-5 TRBD1 TGTGCCAGCAGCCCCGTACAGGGGTGGGGTGAAAAACTGTTTTTT CASSPVQGWGEKLFF
NA TRBJ2-7 TRBV5-1 TRBD1 TGCGCCAGCAGCTTGGCCGTGGGGACAGGGGGCAAATCCTACGAGCAGTACTTC CASSLAVGTGGKSYEQYF
NA TRBJ1-5 TRBV6-1 TRBD1 TGTGCCAGCAGTGAGGCCAGACAGTGGACAGGGGACCACAATCAGCCCCAGCATTTT CASSEARQWTGDHNQPQHF
NA TRBJ1-2 TRBV27 TRBD1 TGTGCCAGCACCTCCACAGGGGACTATGGCTACACCTTC CASTSTGDYGYTF
NA TRBJ2-5 TRBV15 TRBD2 TGTGCCACCAGCCGAAAGGCCGTAACTAGCGGGAGTGGGAAGACCCAGTACTTC CATSRKAVTSGSGKTQYF
NA TRBJ2-7 TRBV5-6 TRBD1 TGTGCCAGCCGGGACAGATCCTACGAGCAGTACTTC CASRDRSYEQYF
NA TRBJ2-1 TRBV5-6 NA TGTGCCAGCAGCCAGGGAGGTCTAGCCAATGAGCAGTTCTTC CASSQGGLANEQFF
NA TRBJ2-2 TRBV25-1 NA TGTGCCAGCAGTGACGAAACTCCCCTTCCCGGGGAGCTGTTTTTT CASSDETPLPGELFF
NA TRBJ2-3 TRBV29-1 TRBD2 TGCAGCGTTACCGGGACTAGCGGGGGCACAGATACGCAGTATTTT CSVTGTSGGTDTQYF
NA TRBJ2-2 TRBV9 NA TGTGCCAGCAGCGTAGTGAACTCACCGGGGAGCGGGGAGCTGTTTTTT CASSVVNSPGSGELFF
few TRBJ1-5 TRBV4-1 TRBD1 TGCGCCAGCAGCCAAGGGTTTTGGACAGGGCAAGGGTTAAGCAATCAGCCCCAGCATTTT CASSQGFWTGQGLSNQPQHF
NA TRBJ2-1 TRBV9 TRBD2 TGTGCCAGCAGCGTCCCAGCGGGAGTTGAAACGAATGAGCAGTTCTTC CASSVPAGVETNEQFF
NA TRBJ1-6 TRBV19 NA TGTGCCAGTAGTATCCAGGGAACAAATTCACCCCTCCACTTT CASSIQGTNSPLHF
NA TRBJ1-1 TRBV19 NA TGTGCCAGTACAGTCGCGCAGGGTAGGGGTGAAGCTTTCTTT CASTVAQGRGEAFF
NA TRBJ2-5 TRBV18 TRBD2 TGTGCCAGCTCACCTGGCCTAGCGGGAGTCGCGGAGACCCAGTACTTC CASSPGLAGVAETQYF
NA TRBJ2-7 TRBV6-5 NA TGTGCCAGCAGAGGGGTTCACTCCTACGAGCAGTACTTC CASRGVHSYEQYF
once TRBJ2-7 TRBV10-3 NA TGTGCCATCAGTGAGTACCAGTCCTACGAGCAGTACTTC CAISEYQSYEQYF
NA TRBJ2-5 TRBV30 TRBD1 TGTGCCTGGAGTGAGGGGGCCGGAGAGACCCAGTACTTC CAWSEGAGETQYF
few TRBJ1-1 TRBV9 NA TGTGCCAGCAGCGTTCTCCGGAACACTGAAGCTTTCTTT CASSVLRNTEAFF
NA TRBJ2-2 TRBV14 NA TGTGCCAGCAGCCAAGGAAATAGGCTTTTTTCCGGGGGGCTGTTTTTT CASSQGNRLFSGGLFF
NA TRBJ1-5 TRBV27 NA TGTGCCAGCAGTTTAGTTCAATCCCAGCCCCAGCATTTT CASSLVQSQPQHF
NA TRBJ2-2 TRBV19 TRBD1 TGTGCCAGTACGGGGGGACAGGGGCAGTCCGGGGAGCTGTTTTTT CASTGGQGQSGELFF
NA TRBJ1-1 TRBV15 NA TGTGCCACCAGCAGGGCAGGGCTTGAAGCTTTCTTT CATSRAGLEAFF